The next 19 T cell receptor beta chains were all read from a single sample in a study of cytomegalovirus exposure and HLA in healthy donors. The PCR had 60 Vbeta and 13 Jbeta primers. Method: immunoSEQ multiplex PCR; TCRdb's copy keeps in-frame clones and lacks some. Among approximately 160,000 clones listed, 84% were seen once. Material: PBMCs. The receptors shown here come from a young man in good health and CMV-seronegative.

This chain connects TRBV28 to TRBJ2-7; 8 positions agree with TRBD2. The ends lost 5 bases at V and 4 bases at J; junction bases unmatched: 7. The V gene's germline CDR1 is MDHEN and CDR2 SYDVKM. The CDR3 contains 14 residues. The CDR3 region has the DNA TGTGCCAGCAGTACCCCGACTAGCGTGTACGAGCAGTACTTC. As protein: CASSTPTSVYEQYF.

The gene calls are TRBV7-9 and TRBJ2-5, with 7 bases aligning to TRBD1. Germline loops: CDR1 SEHNR, CDR2 FQNEAQ (reference sequence). Losses at the gene ends were 5 bases for V and 4 bases for J; bases not matched to a gene: 7. The CDR3 consists of 14 residues. CDR3 nucleotides: TGTGCCAGCAGCCATCGACAGGGTTCAGAGACCCAGTACTTC. Its translation: CASSHRQGSETQYF.

This rearrangement joins TRBV18 to TRBJ1-1, with a tentative D call TRBD1 (5 bases). This CDR3 is 14 amino acids long. Trimming left V 2 bases short and J 2 bases short, with 9 bases between. The germline CDR1 and CDR2 sequences are KGHSH and LQKENI. The CDR3 DNA is TGTGCCAGCTCACCAATTCAGGGAAACACTGAAGCTTTCTTT. Translated: CASSPIQGNTEAFF.

This chain uses TRBV18 with TRBJ1-1; 7 positions match TRBD1. The CDR3 runs 13 residues. V was pared by 2 bases and J by 6 bases, with 3 bases of the junction left unmatched. Germline assignment: CDR1 KGHSH and CDR2 LQKENI. CDR3 protein: CASSPGQDAEAFF. The CDR3 coding sequence is TGTGCCAGCTCACCAGGACAGGACGCTGAAGCTTTCTTT.

The rearrangement joins TRBV30 to TRBJ2-2; no firm D call. Per the germline V gene, CDR1 is GTSNPN and CDR2 is SVGIG (reference sequence). The CDR3 has 15 amino acids. The germline V and J ends were trimmed by 0 bases and 6 bases, with 14 bases remaining between them. As DNA, the CDR3 is TGTGCCTGGAGTGTACTGGTAGCCGGATCCGGGGAGCTGTTTTTT. Translating gives CAWSVLVAGSGELFF.

The genes are TRBV5-6 and TRBJ2-7, with D possibly being TRBD1 (5 bases). The CDR3 covers 12 residues. Germline CDR1 SGHDT, CDR2 YYEEEE. The V gene lost 4 bases and the J gene lost 2 bases, with 7 bases spanning the gap. The CDR3 loop is CASSPTAYEQYF. The CDR3 nucleotides are TGTGCCAGCAGCCCGACAGCCTACGAGCAGTACTTC.

This clone showed up just a few times. The chain employs TRBV5-1 and TRBJ1-1; D perhaps matches TRBD1 (6 bases). Between the trimmed V and J ends, which lost 0 bases and 5 bases, there was a span of 14 bases. The CDR3 is made up of 15 amino acids. In germline, CDR1 is SGHRS, CDR2 YFSETQ. CDR3 coding DNA: TGCGCCAGCAGCTTGGTCAGGGGTCGCAGGACTGAAGCTTTCTTT. Protein product: CASSLVRGRRTEAFF.

With respect to this clone: This sample includes further DNA sequences coding for the same CDR3. The V and J genes are TRBV27 and TRBJ2-7, with unresolved D. V lost 5 bases and J lost 3, with 29 bases in between. In germline, CDR1 is MNHEY, CDR2 SMNVEV (reference sequence). The CDR3 has 19 amino acids. The CDR3 DNA reads TGTGCCAGCAGTATCATCCCCTCACCTAGTCCCCGGCTTCACTACGAGCAGTACTTC. Protein product: CASSIIPSPSPRLHYEQYF.

This chain links TRBV12-5 with TRBJ2-3; TRBD2 aligns across 7 bases. The V gene's germline CDR1 is LGHNT and CDR2 FRNRAP. The ends lost 0 bases at V and 3 bases at J; junction bases unmatched: 15. The length of the CDR3 is 19 residues. The DNA for the CDR3 is TGTGCTAGTGGTTTGGTACATCCGGGACTACCCCTGCCTACAGATACGCAGTATTTT. Residues: CASGLVHPGLPLPTDTQYF.

This clone has just a few counts. The chain joins TRBV6-5 to TRBJ1-6; D unclear. Trimming left V 0 bases short and J 4 bases short, with 10 bases between. CDR3 length: 16 residues. CDR1 and CDR2 from the germline V gene are MNHEY and SVGAGI. The CDR3 nucleotides read TGTGCCAGCAGTTACTCGTTGAGGTTTTATAATTCACCCCTCCACTTT. Its protein product is CASSYSLRFYNSPLHF.

The rearrangement uses TRBV7-2 and TRBJ2-7; the D is unclear. CDR3 length equals 13 residues. V was clipped by 4 bases and J by 3 bases, with 10 bases between them. Germline V gene sequence: CDR1 SGHTA, CDR2 FQGNSA. This CDR3 reads CASSSALSYEQYF. DNA of the CDR3: TGTGCCAGCAGCTCCGCCTTGAGCTACGAGCAGTACTTC. Filled out from reference TRBV7-2 and TRBJ2-7, the complete variable domain reads GAGVSQSPSNKVTEKGKDVELRCDPISGHTALYWYRQSLGQGLEFLIYFQGNSAPDKSGLPSDRFSAERTGGSVSTLTIQRTQQEDSAVYLCASSSALSYEQYFGPGTRLTVT.

The gene calls are TRBV9 and TRBJ1-1; 7 bases match TRBD1. Germline values: CDR1 SGDLS, CDR2 YYNGEE. J lost 1 base, V lost 0 bases, and 6 bases had no gene match. The CDR3 is 16 amino acids. CDR3 region: CASSVGQGGWNTEAFF. As DNA, the CDR3 is TGTGCCAGCAGCGTAGGACAGGGAGGATGGAACACTGAAGCTTTCTTT. Complete variable domain (other parts from reference TRBV9 and TRBJ1-1): DSGVTQTPKHLITATGQRVTLRCSPRSGDLSVYWYQQSLDQGLQFLIQYYNGEERAKGNILERFSAQQFPDLHSELNLSSLELGDSALYFCASSVGQGGWNTEAFFGQGTRLTVV.

The rearrangement uses TRBV2 and TRBJ2-5, with 8 bases fitting TRBD2. This CDR3 contains 13 residues. Per germline, CDR1 SNHLY and CDR2 FYNNEI. Germline trimming cut 9 bases from V and 5 bases from J; bases unmatched to any gene: 8. CDR3 sequence (DNA): TGTGCCAGAGGAGGCGGGGGGCCTGAGACCCAGTACTTC. Amino acid sequence: CARGGGGPETQYF.

This clone has a single count. The V call is TRBV27, the J call TRBJ1-2; D is perhaps TRBD1 (6 bases). CDR1 is MNHEY and CDR2 is SMNVEV in the germline V gene (reference sequence). The V and J ends lost 0 bases and 10 bases respectively, with 9 bases between them. The CDR3 extends over 12 amino acids. The CDR3 nucleotides are TGTGCCAGCAGTTTATCGGGGGACATCTACACCTTC. Its protein is CASSLSGDIYTF.

The chain is built from TRBV28 and TRBJ1-3, with D possibly TRBD1 on 6 matching bases. There are 14 residues in the CDR3. V gave up 8 bases and J gave up 1 base, with 12 bases separating them. In germline, CDR1 is MDHEN, CDR2 SYDVKM. The CDR3 loop reads CASSLGGSGNTIYF. The CDR3 nucleotides are TGTGCCAGCTCGTTAGGGGGATCTGGAAACACCATATATTTT.

V usage is TRBV2 and J usage is TRBJ1-1; tentative D call: TRBD1 (6 bases). Deletions cut 7 bases from V and 3 bases from J, with 9 bases between. Per the germline V gene, CDR1 is SNHLY and CDR2 is FYNNEI. The CDR3 loop spans 12 amino acids. CDR3 nucleotide sequence: TGTGCCAGCAATAACAGGGACACTGAAGCTTTCTTT. It translates to CASNNRDTEAFF. The complete variable domain, with remaining parts taken from reference TRBV2 and TRBJ1-1, reads EPEVTQTPSHQVTQMGQEVILRCVPISNHLYFYWYRQILGQKVEFLVSFYNNEISEKSEIFDDQFSVERPDGSNFTLKIRSTKLEDSAMYFCASNNRDTEAFFGQGTRLTVV.

The genes are TRBV29-1 and TRBJ2-3, with D possibly TRBD2 on 5 matching bases. V lost 2 bases and J 6 bases, leaving 12 bases between the germline ends. The CDR3 covers 13 residues. Germline assignment: CDR1 SQVTM and CDR2 ANQGSEA. CDR3 amino acids: CSVETRLADTQYF. The CDR3 coding sequence is TGCAGCGTTGAAACTAGATTAGCGGATACGCAGTATTTT.

The CDR3 region is CASSPGDRGNTEAFF. The CDR3 region has the DNA TGTGCCAGCAGCCCAGGGGACAGGGGGAACACTGAAGCTTTCTTT. The chain has TRBV9 and TRBJ1-1; 10 bases match TRBD1. Trimming took 4 bases from V and 1 from J; bases not matched to a gene: 4. The germline V gene encodes CDR1 SGDLS and CDR2 YYNGEE. The CDR3 covers 15 residues. The full variable domain, completed using reference TRBV9 and TRBJ1-1, is DSGVTQTPKHLITATGQRVTLRCSPRSGDLSVYWYQQSLDQGLQFLIQYYNGEERAKGNILERFSAQQFPDLHSELNLSSLELGDSALYFCASSPGDRGNTEAFFGQGTRLTVV.

V and J are TRBV28 and TRBJ1-4, with 11 bases that match TRBD1. Germline CDR1 MDHEN, CDR2 SYDVKM. The CDR3 totals 16 residues. The J segment lost 8 bases and the V segment lost 6 bases, leaving 11 bases of the junction unmatched. CDR3 in amino acids: CASSPGWDRGWEKLFF. The DNA for the CDR3 is TGTGCCAGCAGCCCCGGCTGGGACAGGGGGTGGGAAAAACTGTTTTTT.